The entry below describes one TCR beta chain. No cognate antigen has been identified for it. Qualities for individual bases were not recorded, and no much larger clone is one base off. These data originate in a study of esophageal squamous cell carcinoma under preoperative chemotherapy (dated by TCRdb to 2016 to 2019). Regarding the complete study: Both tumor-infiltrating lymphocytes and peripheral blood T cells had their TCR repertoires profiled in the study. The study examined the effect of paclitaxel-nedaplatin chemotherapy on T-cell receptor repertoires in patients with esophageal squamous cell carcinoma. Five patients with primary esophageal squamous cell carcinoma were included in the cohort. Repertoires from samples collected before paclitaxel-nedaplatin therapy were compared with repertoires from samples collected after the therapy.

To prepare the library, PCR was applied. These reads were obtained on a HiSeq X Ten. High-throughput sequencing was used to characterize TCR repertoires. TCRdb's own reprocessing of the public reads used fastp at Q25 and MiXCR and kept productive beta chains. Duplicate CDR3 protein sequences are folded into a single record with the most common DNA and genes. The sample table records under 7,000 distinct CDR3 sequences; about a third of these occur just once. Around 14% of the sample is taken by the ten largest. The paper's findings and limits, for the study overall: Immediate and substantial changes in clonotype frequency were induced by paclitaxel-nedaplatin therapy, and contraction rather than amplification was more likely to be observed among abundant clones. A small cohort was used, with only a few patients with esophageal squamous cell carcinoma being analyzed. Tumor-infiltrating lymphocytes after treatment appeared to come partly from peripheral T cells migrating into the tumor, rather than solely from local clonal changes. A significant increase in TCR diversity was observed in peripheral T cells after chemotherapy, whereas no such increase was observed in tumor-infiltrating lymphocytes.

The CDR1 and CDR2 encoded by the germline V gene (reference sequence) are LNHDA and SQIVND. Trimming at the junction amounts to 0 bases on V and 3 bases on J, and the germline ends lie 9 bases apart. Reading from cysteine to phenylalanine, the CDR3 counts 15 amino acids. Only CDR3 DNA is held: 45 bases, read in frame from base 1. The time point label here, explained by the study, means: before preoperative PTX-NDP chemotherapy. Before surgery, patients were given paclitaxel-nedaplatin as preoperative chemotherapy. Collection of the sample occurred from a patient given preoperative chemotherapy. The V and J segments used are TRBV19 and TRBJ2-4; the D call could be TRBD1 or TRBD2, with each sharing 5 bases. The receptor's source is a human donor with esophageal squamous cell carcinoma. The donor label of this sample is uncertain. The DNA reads TGTGCCAGTAGTATAGATCGAGGGGTCAAAAACATTCAGTACTTC. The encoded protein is CASSIDRGVKNIQYF.